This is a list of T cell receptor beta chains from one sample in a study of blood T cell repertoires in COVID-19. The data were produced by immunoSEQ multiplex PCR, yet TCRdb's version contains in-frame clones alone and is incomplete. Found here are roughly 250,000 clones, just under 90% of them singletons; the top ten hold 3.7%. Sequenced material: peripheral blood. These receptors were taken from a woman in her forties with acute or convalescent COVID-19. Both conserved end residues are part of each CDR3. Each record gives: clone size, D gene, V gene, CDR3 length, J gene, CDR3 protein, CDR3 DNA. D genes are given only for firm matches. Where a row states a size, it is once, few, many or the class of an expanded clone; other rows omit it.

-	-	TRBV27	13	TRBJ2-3	CASTWGGTDTQYF	TGTGCCAGCACCTGGGGGGGCACAGATACGCAGTATTTT
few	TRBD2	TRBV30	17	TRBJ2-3	CAWSPRGLATSTDTQYF	TGTGCCTGGAGTCCCCGGGGACTAGCGACATCCACAGATACGCAGTATTTT
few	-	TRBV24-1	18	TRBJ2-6	CATSDPQARYSGANVLTF	TGTGCCACCAGTGATCCCCAGGCCCGTTACTCTGGGGCCAACGTCCTGACTTTC
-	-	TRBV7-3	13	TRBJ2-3	CASSLENTDTQYF	TGTGCCAGCAGCTTAGAGAACACAGATACGCAGTATTTT
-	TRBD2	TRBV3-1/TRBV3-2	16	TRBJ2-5	CASSQGSGGARETQYF	TGTGCCAGCAGCCAAGGTAGCGGGGGGGCTCGAGAGACCCAGTACTTC
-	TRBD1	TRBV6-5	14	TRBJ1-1	CASSLQGPNTEAFF	TGTGCCAGCAGCTTACAGGGGCCGAACACTGAAGCTTTCTTT
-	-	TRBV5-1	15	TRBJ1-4	CASSFKTGLNEKLFF	TGCGCCAGCAGCTTCAAGACAGGTTTAAATGAAAAACTGTTTTTT
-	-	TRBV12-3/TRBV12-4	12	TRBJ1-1	CASSPGMTEAFF	TGTGCCAGCAGTCCGGGAATGACTGAAGCTTTCTTT
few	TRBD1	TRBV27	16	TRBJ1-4	CASSLSNRGLGEKLFF	TGTGCCAGCAGTTTATCGAATAGGGGGCTAGGTGAAAAACTGTTTTTT
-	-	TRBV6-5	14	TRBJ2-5	CASSYGLARETQYF	TGTGCCAGCAGTTACGGGCTAGCGAGGGAGACCCAGTACTTC
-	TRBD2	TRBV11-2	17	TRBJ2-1	CASSRSTLAGTYNEQFF	TGTGCCAGCAGCCGCTCCACTCTAGCGGGAACCTACAATGAGCAGTTCTTC
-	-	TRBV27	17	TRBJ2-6	CASSLVTGISGANVLTF	TGTGCCAGCAGTTTAGTTACAGGAATCTCTGGGGCCAACGTCCTGACTTTC
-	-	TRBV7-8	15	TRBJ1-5	CASSTDIQANQPQHF	TGTGCCAGCAGCACGGACATACAGGCTAATCAGCCCCAGCATTTT
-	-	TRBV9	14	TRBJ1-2	CASSAGHRPDGYTF	TGTGCCAGCAGCGCGGGACATCGCCCTGATGGCTACACCTTC
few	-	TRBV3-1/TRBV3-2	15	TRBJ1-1	CASSQGQGWDTEAFF	TGTGCCAGCAGCCAAGGGCAGGGATGGGACACTGAAGCTTTCTTT
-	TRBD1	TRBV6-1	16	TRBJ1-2	CASSEALQGALDGYTF	TGTGCCAGCAGTGAAGCGTTACAGGGGGCTCTGGATGGCTACACCTTC
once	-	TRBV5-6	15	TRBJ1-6	CASSLGQLTASPLHF	TGTGCCAGCAGCTTGGGACAGTTGACGGCTTCACCCCTCCACTTT
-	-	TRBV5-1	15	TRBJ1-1	CASSLDEGWSTEAFF	TGCGCCAGCAGCTTGGATGAGGGTTGGAGCACTGAAGCTTTCTTT
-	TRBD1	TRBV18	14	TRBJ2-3	CASSPGQGADTQYF	TGTGCCAGCTCACCGGGACAGGGGGCTGATACGCAGTATTTT
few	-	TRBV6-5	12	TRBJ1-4	CAGGFGNEKLFF	TGTGCCGGAGGATTTGGAAATGAAAAACTGTTTTTT